The clone carrying this T cell receptor beta chain came up once. The antigen is not known. V was pared by 6 bases and J by 4 bases, with 12 bases between. Germline V gene data show CDR1 as MDHEN and CDR2 as SYDVKM. CDR3 length: 14 amino acids. This entry belongs to a study of T cell responses to AZD1222 COVID-19 vaccine. Study-wide context: Second-dose groups at about 4 or about 12 weeks were pooled.

Study-level points and caveats: Females outnumbered males among donors, who were mostly white British; clonal diversity was possibly underestimated. At study baseline, merely more than 5 AZD1222 recipients were seropositive.

The protocol was immunoSEQ multiplex PCR, while the TCRdb copy is restricted to in-frame clones and leaves out a portion. This sample has 110,000 to 150,000 clones, with roughly 92% found just once. The rearrangement joins TRBV28 to TRBJ1-4, with D possibly being TRBD1 (5 bases). The receptor comes from an adult in good health. Specimen: peripheral blood, collected on day 0 of AZD1222 vaccination. The CDR3 here is CASSTGTVNEKLFF. The CDR3 nucleotides read TGTGCCAGCAGCACCGGGACGGTTAATGAAAAACTGTTTTTT.